The sequence of this T cell receptor (beta chain) was determined in a study of shared clonotypes between healthy human individuals. Original processing notes: Junction-only sequences without quality scores were provided by ImmunoSEQ, so filtering was different. Method: immunoSEQ multiplex PCR; TCRdb's copy keeps in-frame clones and lacks some. V, J and clone size derive from that table, while D and trimming were established from the DNA sequence. The sample holds about 470,000 clones, 79% seen once. This clone appeared a single time. The antigen is unknown. Per germline, CDR1 MDHEN and CDR2 SYDVKM. V lost 5 bases, J lost 9 bases, and 14 bases stayed unmatched. The length of the CDR3 is 15 residues. The study, taken as a whole, reports: Measured sharing among donors was expected to vary with sequencing depth.

The sequenced sample consisted of PBMCs. This clonotype was sampled from a woman in her 40s in good health. Some clones in this sample may be carry-over from other donors' samples. The rearrangement links TRBV28 to TRBJ2-7; TRBD1 matches 9 bases. CDR3 coding DNA: TGTGCCAGCAGTCCCGGGACAGGGAGAACTACGGGGCAGTACTTC. Encoded protein: CASSPGTGRTTGQYF. The full variable domain, in which reference TRBV28 and TRBJ2-7 provide the parts outside the CDR3, is DVKVTQSSRYLVKRTGEKVFLECVQDMDHENMFWYRQDPGLGLRLIYFSYDVKMKEKGDIPEGYSVSREKKERFSLILESASTNQTSMYLCASSPGTGRTTGQYFGPGTRLTVT.